Given below is one T cell receptor (beta chain) in context. No antigen is known for it. This entry is derived from a study of beta chain features in type 1 diabetes. Study overall: Patients looked much like healthy donors when it came to age, gender and cell yields.

Study results and caveats: Type 1 diabetes patients showed fewer insertions and more deletions at VDJ junctions. Possibly, sequencing cDNA over-represented cells that had high TCR expression levels.

The sequenced template was cDNA made from the entire isolated RNA. Produced via immunoSEQ multiplex PCR; TCRdb's table is partial and in-frame only. The sample has roughly 240,000 clones, around 65% seen once; the top ten hold 0.053%. Purity of each sorted population was above 95%. The CDR3 runs 13 residues. CDR1 SGHAT and CDR2 FQNNGV come from the germline V gene. V lost 1 base to trimming and J lost 6 bases, with 7 bases between them. Sequenced input: naive CD4+ T cells from blood. The gene calls are TRBV11-2 and TRBJ2-1, with D hard to call. The TCR was taken from a man aged 25-40 years in good health. DNA for the CDR3: TGTGCCAGCAGCTTAGTCCTACTCAATGAGCAGTTCTTC. This sequence encodes CASSLVLLNEQFF.